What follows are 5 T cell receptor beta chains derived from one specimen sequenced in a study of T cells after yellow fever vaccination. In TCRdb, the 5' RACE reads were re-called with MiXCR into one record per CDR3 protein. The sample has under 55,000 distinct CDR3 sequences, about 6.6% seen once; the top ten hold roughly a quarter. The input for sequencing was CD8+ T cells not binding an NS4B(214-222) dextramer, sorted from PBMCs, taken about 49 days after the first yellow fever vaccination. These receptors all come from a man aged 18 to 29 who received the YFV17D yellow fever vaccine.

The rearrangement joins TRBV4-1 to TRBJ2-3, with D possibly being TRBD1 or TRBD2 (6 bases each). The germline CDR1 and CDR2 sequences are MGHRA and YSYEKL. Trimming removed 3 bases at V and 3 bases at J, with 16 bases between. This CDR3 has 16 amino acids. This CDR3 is CASSQPGGLVTDTQYF. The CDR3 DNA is TGCGCCAGCAGCCAGCCCGGGGGCTTAGTAACAGATACGCAGTATTTT.

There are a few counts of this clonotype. CDR3 residues: CSVEGDGTYEQYF. DNA of the CDR3: TGCAGCGTTGAGGGAGACGGAACCTACGAGCAGTACTTC. The rearrangement joins TRBV29-1 to TRBJ2-7, with D possibly TRBD2 on 5 matching bases. The CDR3 is made up of 13 amino acids. Germline CDR1 is SQVTM and CDR2 is ANQGSEA. Trimming cost V 3 bases and J 2 bases, with 11 bases left between them.

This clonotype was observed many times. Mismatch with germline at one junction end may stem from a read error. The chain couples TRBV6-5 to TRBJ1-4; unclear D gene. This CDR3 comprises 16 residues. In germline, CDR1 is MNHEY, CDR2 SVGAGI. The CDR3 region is CASSYRFNGFNENLFF. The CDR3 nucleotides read TGTGCCAGCAGTTACCGCTTTAATGGTTTTAATGAAAACCTGTTTTTT.

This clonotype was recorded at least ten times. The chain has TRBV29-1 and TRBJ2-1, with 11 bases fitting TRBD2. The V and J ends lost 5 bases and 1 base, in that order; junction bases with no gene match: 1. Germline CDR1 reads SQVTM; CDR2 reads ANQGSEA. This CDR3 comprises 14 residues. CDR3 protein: CSVTSGGSYNEQFF. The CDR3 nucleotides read TGCAGCGTTACTAGCGGGGGTTCCTACAATGAGCAGTTCTTC.

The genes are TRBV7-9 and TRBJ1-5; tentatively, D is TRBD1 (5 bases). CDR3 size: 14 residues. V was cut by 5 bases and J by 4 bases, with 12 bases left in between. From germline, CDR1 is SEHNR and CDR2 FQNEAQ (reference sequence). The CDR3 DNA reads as TGTGCCAGCAGCCTAGACAGCGCTAATCAGCCCCAGCATTTT. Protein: CASSLDSANQPQHF.